The present T cell receptor beta chain was sequenced within a study of regulatory T cells in long-lasting Graves disease. In its sample, this clonotype was seen many times. The time point: persistent/refractory GD, antithyroid drugs over 5 years with positive TRAb. Isolated PBMC RNA provided the starting material for the TCR library. For TCR beta, libraries came from iRepertoire HTBI primers and Arm-PCR of CDR3 regions. Using its own MiXCR run on the multiplex PCR reads, TCRdb lists one record per CDR3 protein. The table has almost 350,000 distinct CDR3 sequences, about 18% seen once. The V and J ends lost 4 bases and 4 bases respectively, with 14 bases between them. The CDR3 is 14 residues long. Germline V gene data show CDR1 as SGDLS and CDR2 as YYNGEE.

The specimen was peripheral blood mononuclear cells (PBMCs), collected when the disease was refractory, from a patient treated with antithyroid drugs. The chain has TRBV9 and TRBJ1-2, with no clear D. The source is a female donor with Graves disease. The CDR3 reads CASSPTQEGYGYTF. CDR3 nucleotide sequence: TGTGCCAGCAGCCCGACCCAGGAGGGCTATGGCTACACCTTC.